This paragraph covers one TCR beta chain sequence. The V and J ends lost 3 bases and 2 bases, in that order; junction bases with no gene match: 6. This CDR3 region has 15 residues. CDR1 is LNHDA and CDR2 is SQIVND in the germline V gene (reference sequence). These data are taken from a study of blood T cell repertoires in COVID-19. Sequencing was performed with immunoSEQ multiplex PCR; in TCRdb, only in-frame clones are kept and a portion is missing. This repertoire shows more than 70,000 clones, about 88% found once; its top ten account for less than 9.5%. This receptor was obtained from a man aged 60-69 years with acute or convalescent COVID-19. The V and J genes are TRBV19 and TRBJ1-1, with 7 bases lining up with TRBD1. Sequencing was carried out using peripheral blood. CDR3 in DNA: TGTGCCAGTAGTATGAACAGGGGAATCAACACTGAAGCTTTCTTT. This translates into CASSMNRGINTEAFF.